This T cell receptor (beta chain) came from a study of cytomegalovirus exposure and HLA in healthy donors. Notes on the study in general: It was reportedly the case that the classifier diagnosed cytomegalovirus status with high specificity and sensitivity. For most TCR beta V segments, an earlier analysis put the productive rate at about 87% or about 30% of the time. Some V segments could not be told apart, so they were left out, TRBV6-2 and TRBV6-3 among them.

After removal of 3 bases from V and 2 bases from J, the junction contained 11 bases not matched to a gene. Germline V CDR1 and CDR2: MGHRA, YSYEKL. This CDR3 spans 18 amino acids. Details on this clone: Its antigen is as yet unknown.

60 Vbeta and 13 Jbeta primers were used in PCR. Data came from immunoSEQ multiplex PCR; TCRdb stores just in-frame clones and leaves some out. The sample has under 85,000 clones, around 74% seen once. The gene calls are TRBV4-1 and TRBJ1-4; 8 bases line up with TRBD1. This clonotype originated in a woman in her twenties or thirties in good health and CMV-seropositive. The sample was PBMCs. The CDR3: CASSHTRGRLATNEKLFF. The CDR3 DNA follows: TGCGCCAGCAGCCATACCAGGGGGCGGCTGGCGACTAATGAAAAACTGTTTTTT.